This entry lists 24 T cell receptor beta chains sequenced from one sample in a study of cytomegalovirus exposure and HLA in healthy donors. PCR used 60 Vbeta primers and 13 Jbeta primers. Measured with immunoSEQ multiplex PCR; TCRdb has only the in-frame clones, and not every one. Of tens of thousands of clones in the sample, 60% to 80% were seen once. The sample consisted of PBMCs. The receptors derive from a woman in her 50s in good health and CMV-seropositive.

This chain uses TRBV10-1 with TRBJ2-5; 10 bases align to TRBD1. Germline V CDR1 and CDR2: WNHNN, SYGVQD (reference sequence). J was trimmed by 5 bases and V by 5 bases; bases with no gene match: 14. The CDR3 contains 17 residues. The CDR3 sequence: CASSRWTGGFSRETQYF. The CDR3 coding sequence is TGCGCCAGCAGTAGATGGACAGGGGGGTTTTCTAGGGAGACCCAGTACTTC.

V is TRBV7-2 and J is TRBJ2-5, with TRBD2 matching 9 bases. The CDR3 totals 14 residues. V was clipped by 1 base and J by 7 bases; unmatched bases: 4. The germline V gene encodes CDR1 SGHTA and CDR2 FQGNSA. CDR3 in amino acids: CASSLDSTSGTQYF. The CDR3, as DNA: TGTGCCAGCAGCTTAGATTCGACTAGCGGGACCCAGTACTTC. Filled out from reference TRBV7-2 and TRBJ2-5, the complete variable domain reads GAGVSQSPSNKVTEKGKDVELRCDPISGHTALYWYRQSLGQGLEFLIYFQGNSAPDKSGLPSDRFSAERTGGSVSTLTIQRTQQEDSAVYLCASSLDSTSGTQYFGPGTRLLVL.

V is TRBV19 and J is TRBJ2-3; 11 bases match TRBD1. This CDR3 is 15 amino acids long. Germline CDR1 reads LNHDA; CDR2 reads SQIVND (reference sequence). Trimming took 4 bases from V and 4 from J; bases not matched to a gene: 4. Here the CDR3 reads CASSRDRGSSDTQYF. CDR3 bases: TGTGCCAGTAGTAGGGACAGGGGGTCTTCAGATACGCAGTATTTT.

The V gene is TRBV2, the J gene TRBJ2-7; TRBD1 matches at 12 bases. This CDR3 has 14 residues. The germline V gene has CDR1 SNHLY and CDR2 FYNNEI. V lost 4 bases, J lost 6 bases, and 4 bases stayed unmatched. DNA of the CDR3: TGTGCCAGCAGTGTAGGGACAGGGGGCCGCGAGCAGTACTTC. It yields the protein CASSVGTGGREQYF.

The chain recombines TRBV28 with TRBJ2-7; D ambiguous. CDR1 is MDHEN and CDR2 is SYDVKM in the germline V gene. Trimming shortened V by 4 bases and J by 4 bases, and 8 bases separated the two germline ends. The CDR3 has 12 residues. The DNA of the CDR3 is TGTGCCAGCAGTTCAACTTGGTACGAGCAGTACTTC. Translating it yields CASSSTWYEQYF.

This clone was observed a single time. The chain is built from TRBV28 and TRBJ2-7; 9 bases are a match to TRBD1. The V segment lost 5 bases and the J segment 5 bases; nucleotides outside the gene matches: 13. Germline V gene lookup returns CDR1 MDHEN and CDR2 SYDVKM. There are 16 residues in the CDR3. The CDR3 DNA is TGTGCCAGCAGTAGCCAGACAGGGGGAACCTGGGACGAGCAGTACTTC. This translates into CASSSQTGGTWDEQYF.

This chain connects TRBV4-3 to TRBJ2-3; D perhaps matches TRBD2 (5 bases). Germline V CDR1 and CDR2: LGHNA, YSLEER. Trimming took off 1 base at V and 8 bases at J, with 10 bases between the two ends. The CDR3 is 13 residues long. The CDR3, as DNA: TGCGCCAGCAGCCAAGCCGGACGGGGTACGCAGTATTTT. Translating gives CASSQAGRGTQYF.

The chain links TRBV19 to TRBJ2-1; 10 bases agree with TRBD2. Trimming cost V 0 bases and J 7 bases; bases outside gene matches: 15. The CDR3 loop spans 19 amino acids. CDR1 and CDR2 (germline): LNHDA, SQIVND (reference sequence). The CDR3 nucleotides are TGTGCCAGTAGTATAGACGCTCCCAAGGTAGCGGGAGGCCTTAATGAGCAGTTCTTC. Its protein is CASSIDAPKVAGGLNEQFF.

The chain is built from TRBV9 and TRBJ1-6, with TRBD1 matching over 7 bases. The germline V gene has CDR1 SGDLS and CDR2 YYNGEE. The CDR3 has 15 amino acids. V lost 0 bases and J lost 5; bases outside the gene matches: 2. CDR3: CASSVVGQDNSPLHF. CDR3 DNA sequence: TGTGCCAGCAGCGTAGTCGGACAGGATAATTCACCCCTCCACTTT. The full variable domain, rest sourced from reference TRBV9 and TRBJ1-6, is DSGVTQTPKHLITATGQRVTLRCSPRSGDLSVYWYQQSLDQGLQFLIQYYNGEERAKGNILERFSAQQFPDLHSELNLSSLELGDSALYFCASSVVGQDNSPLHFGNGTRLTVT.

This chain joins TRBV5-4 and TRBJ1-4, with 7 bases identical to TRBD1. Germline assignment: CDR1 SGHNT and CDR2 YYREEE (reference sequence). The CDR3 sequence is 13 residues long. J gave up 7 bases and V 3 bases, and 3 bases lay outside the gene matches. CDR3 sequence reads: CASSSTGTEKLFF. The CDR3 nucleotides are TGTGCCAGCAGCTCGACAGGGACTGAAAAACTGTTTTTT.

This sequence joins TRBV9 and TRBJ2-7, with D perhaps TRBD1 (6 bases). The CDR3 loop spans 15 amino acids. Germline-derived CDR1 and CDR2 are SGDLS and YYNGEE. With 0 bases removed from V and 0 bases from J, the gap between germline ends came to 10 bases. CDR3 coding DNA: TGTGCCAGCAGCGTAGACAGGGTCCCCTCCTACGAGCAGTACTTC. It translates to CASSVDRVPSYEQYF.

This chain connects TRBV19 to TRBJ2-5, with TRBD2 matching over 9 bases. The germline gives CDR1 LNHDA, CDR2 SQIVND (reference sequence). The CDR3 contains 16 residues. V shed 7 bases and J 4 bases; nucleotides not matched to a gene: 13. CDR3: CASTPGLAGLTETQYF. The CDR3 DNA follows: TGTGCCAGTACCCCCGGGCTAGCGGGATTGACAGAGACCCAGTACTTC.

The CDR3 coding sequence is TGCAGTGCTATTCTCCAGTATGGCTACACCTTC. Protein: CSAILQYGYTF. V gene TRBV20-1 combines with J gene TRBJ1-2; D is ambiguous. This CDR3 region has 11 residues. With 4 bases removed from V and 5 bases from J, the gap between germline ends came to 8 bases. The germline V gene encodes CDR1 DFQATT and CDR2 SNEGSKA (reference sequence).

The chain carries TRBV28 and TRBJ2-2, with 10 positions matching TRBD2. Per the germline V gene, CDR1 is MDHEN and CDR2 is SYDVKM. Trimming cost V 2 bases and J 4 bases; bases outside gene matches: 13. The CDR3 covers 19 residues. The CDR3 region is CASSLQGLAGVGGTGELFF. The CDR3, as DNA: TGTGCCAGCAGTTTACAGGGGCTAGCGGGAGTCGGTGGCACCGGGGAGCTGTTTTTT. The variable domain in full, with the rest retrieved from reference TRBV28 and TRBJ2-2, is DVKVTQSSRYLVKRTGEKVFLECVQDMDHENMFWYRQDPGLGLRLIYFSYDVKMKEKGDIPEGYSVSREKKERFSLILESASTNQTSMYLCASSLQGLAGVGGTGELFFGEGSRLTVL.

CDR3: CASSLAADTDTQYF. The CDR3 coding sequence is TGTGCCAGCAGCTTAGCTGCGGACACAGATACGCAGTATTTT. The chain employs TRBV7-9 and TRBJ2-3, with D unresolved. The length of the CDR3 is 14 residues. Trimming took off 0 bases at V and 2 bases at J, with 6 bases between the two ends. The germline CDR1 and CDR2 sequences are SEHNR and FQNEAQ (reference sequence).

The J gene is TRBJ2-5, the V gene TRBV7-8, with D possibly being TRBD1 (5 bases). Germline CDR1 SGHVS, CDR2 FQNEAQ. The CDR3 consists of 13 residues. Trimming removed 3 bases from V and 4 bases from J, with 9 bases in between. As DNA, the CDR3 is TGTGCCAGCAGCTTTGGACAAGTAGAGACCCAGTACTTC. This translates into CASSFGQVETQYF. Filled out from reference TRBV7-8 and TRBJ2-5, the complete variable domain reads GAGVSQSPRYKVAKRGQDVALRCDPISGHVSLFWYQQALGQGPEFLTYFQNEAQLDKSGLPSDRFFAERPEGSVSTLKIQRTQQEDSAVYLCASSFGQVETQYFGPGTRLLVL.

The chain combines TRBV19 with TRBJ2-3; 8 nucleotides line up with TRBD1. With 6 bases clipped from V and 2 bases from J, the junction kept 7 bases outside the gene matches. The germline CDR1 and CDR2 sequences are LNHDA and SQIVND (reference sequence). The CDR3 consists of 15 residues. Here the CDR3 reads CASSPGTGITDTQYF. CDR3 sequence (DNA): TGTGCCAGTAGCCCGGGGACAGGAATCACAGATACGCAGTATTTT.

This chain connects TRBV5-6 to TRBJ2-7, with a tentative D call TRBD1 (5 bases). This CDR3 spans 14 amino acids. Trimming stripped 6 bases from V and 3 bases from J, with 16 bases between. Germline CDR1 is SGHDT and CDR2 is YYEEEE. The CDR3, as DNA: TGTGCCAGCATGCATACGGGCAGGGTCTACGAGCAGTACTTC. Residues: CASMHTGRVYEQYF.

This rearrangement joins TRBV6-1 to TRBJ2-5; the match to TRBD2 covers 8 bases. CDR1 MNHNS and CDR2 SASEGT come from the germline V gene. The length of the CDR3 is 13 residues. Trimming removed 8 bases from V and 5 bases from J; junction bases left unmatched: 7. The chain's CDR3 is CASQSGSVETQYF. In nucleotides, the CDR3 is TGTGCCAGCCAGAGCGGGAGTGTGGAGACCCAGTACTTC.

This clone was counted a single time. The genes are TRBV2 and TRBJ2-7, with D tentatively TRBD1 (5 bases). In germline, CDR1 is SNHLY, CDR2 FYNNEI. V was shortened by 4 bases and J by 3 bases, with 10 bases between the two germline ends. This CDR3 is 13 amino acids long. CDR3 DNA: TGTGCCAGCAGTGGGGGCAGGCTCTACGAGCAGTACTTC. Encoded protein: CASSGGRLYEQYF.

The chain recombines TRBV5-6 with TRBJ2-1; D might be TRBD2 (6 bases). CDR1 is SGHDT and CDR2 is YYEEEE in the germline V gene. The V and J ends lost 5 bases and 7 bases respectively, with 19 bases between them. The CDR3 runs to 15 residues. The CDR3 loop is CASRAWGEGRNEQFF. CDR3 sequence (DNA): TGTGCCAGCAGGGCTTGGGGGGAAGGACGGAATGAGCAGTTCTTC.

This clone has just a few counts. The J gene is TRBJ2-3, the V gene TRBV6-5; 11 bases line up with TRBD2. Trimming at V came to 9 bases and at J to 2 bases, leaving 4 bases not matched to a gene. This CDR3 has 14 amino acids. Per the germline V gene, CDR1 is MNHEY and CDR2 is SVGAGI. The CDR3: CASSGLAVTDTQYF. The DNA of the CDR3 is TGTGCCAGTTCGGGACTAGCGGTCACAGATACGCAGTATTTT.

The chain recombines TRBV7-9 with TRBJ2-7; D might be TRBD2 (6 bases). This CDR3 contains 12 residues. The germline V gene encodes CDR1 SEHNR and CDR2 FQNEAQ (reference sequence). V was clipped by 5 bases and J by 6 bases, with 11 bases between them. This chain's CDR3 is CASSRDSPEQYF. Written as DNA, the CDR3 is TGTGCCAGCAGCCGGGACTCACCCGAGCAGTACTTC. Filled out from reference TRBV7-9 and TRBJ2-7, the complete variable domain reads DTGVSQNPRHKITKRGQNVTFRCDPISEHNRLYWYRQTLGQGPEFLTYFQNEAQLEKSRLLSDRFSAERPKGSFSTLEIQRTEQGDSAMYLCASSRDSPEQYFGPGTRLTVT.

The chain has TRBV28 and TRBJ2-2; a possible D gene is TRBD1 (5 bases). The CDR3 runs 16 residues. Germline loops: CDR1 MDHEN, CDR2 SYDVKM. The ends were cut back, 5 bases at V and 2 bases at J, with 15 bases in the middle. The DNA for the CDR3 is TGTGCCAGCAGTCCCCTCCCGACAGTTAACACCGGGGAGCTGTTTTTT. This codes for CASSPLPTVNTGELFF.